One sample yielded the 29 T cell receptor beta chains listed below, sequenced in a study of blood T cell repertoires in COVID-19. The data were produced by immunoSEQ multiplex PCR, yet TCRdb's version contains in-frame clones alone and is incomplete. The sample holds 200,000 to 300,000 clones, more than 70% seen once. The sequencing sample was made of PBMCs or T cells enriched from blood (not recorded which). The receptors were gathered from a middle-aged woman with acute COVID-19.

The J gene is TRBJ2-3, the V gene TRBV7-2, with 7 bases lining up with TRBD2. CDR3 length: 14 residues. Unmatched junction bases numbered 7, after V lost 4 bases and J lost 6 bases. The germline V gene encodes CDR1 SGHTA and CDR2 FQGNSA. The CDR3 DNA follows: TGTGCCAGCAGCTCCGAAGTGGGGGGGGATACGCAGTATTTT. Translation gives CASSSEVGGDTQYF. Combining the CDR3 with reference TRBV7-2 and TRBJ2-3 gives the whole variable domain GAGVSQSPSNKVTEKGKDVELRCDPISGHTALYWYRQSLGQGLEFLIYFQGNSAPDKSGLPSDRFSAERTGGSVSTLTIQRTQQEDSAVYLCASSSEVGGDTQYFGPGTRLTVL.

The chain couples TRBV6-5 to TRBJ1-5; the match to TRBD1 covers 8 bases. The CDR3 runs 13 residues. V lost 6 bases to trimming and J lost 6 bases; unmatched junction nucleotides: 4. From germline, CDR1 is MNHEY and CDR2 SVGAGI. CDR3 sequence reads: CASRQGGTQPQHF. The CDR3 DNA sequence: TGTGCCAGCAGACAGGGGGGTACTCAGCCCCAGCATTTT.

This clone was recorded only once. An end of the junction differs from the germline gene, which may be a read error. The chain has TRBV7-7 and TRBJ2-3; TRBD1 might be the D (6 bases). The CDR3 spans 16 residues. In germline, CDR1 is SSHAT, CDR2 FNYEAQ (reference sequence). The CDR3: CASSLNAGRGSDTQYF. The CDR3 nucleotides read TGTGCTAGCAGCTTAAACGCGGGCAGGGGATCAGATACGCAGTATTTT.

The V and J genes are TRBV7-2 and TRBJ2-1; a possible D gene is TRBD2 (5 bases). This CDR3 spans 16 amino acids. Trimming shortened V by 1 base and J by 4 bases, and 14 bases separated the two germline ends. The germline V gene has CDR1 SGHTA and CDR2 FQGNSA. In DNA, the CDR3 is TGTGCCAGCAGCTTAGGAGGGTCGCGAACGTACAATGAGCAGTTCTTC. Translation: CASSLGGSRTYNEQFF.

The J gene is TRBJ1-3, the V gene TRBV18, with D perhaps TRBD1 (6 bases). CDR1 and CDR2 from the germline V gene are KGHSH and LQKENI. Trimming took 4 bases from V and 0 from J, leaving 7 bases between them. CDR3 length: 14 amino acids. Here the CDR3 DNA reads TGTGCCAGCTCACTGACAGGCTCTGGAAACACCATATATTTT. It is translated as CASSLTGSGNTIYF.

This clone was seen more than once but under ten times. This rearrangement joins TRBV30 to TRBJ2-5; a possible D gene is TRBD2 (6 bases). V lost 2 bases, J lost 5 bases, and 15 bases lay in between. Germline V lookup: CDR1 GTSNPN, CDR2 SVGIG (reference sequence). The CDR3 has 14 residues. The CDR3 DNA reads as TGTGCCTGGAGTCGGGGTAGCGGCCGGGAGACCCAGTACTTC. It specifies CAWSRGSGRETQYF.

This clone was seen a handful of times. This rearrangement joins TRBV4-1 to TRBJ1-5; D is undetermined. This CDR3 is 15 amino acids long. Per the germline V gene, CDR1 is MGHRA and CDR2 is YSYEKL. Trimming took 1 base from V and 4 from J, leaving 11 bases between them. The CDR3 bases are TGCGCCAGCAGCCAAGGCGTCGTTCTGAATCAGCCCCAGCATTTT. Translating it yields CASSQGVVLNQPQHF.

As DNA, the CDR3 is TGTGCCAGCAGTTACCCTGGGGCGTCAGGGGGACGGGGCTACACCTTC. Translating it yields CASSYPGASGGRGYTF. The V call is TRBV6-5, the J call TRBJ1-2; 7 bases fit TRBD1. The germline CDR1 and CDR2 sequences are MNHEY and SVGAGI. The CDR3 extends over 16 amino acids. V lost 2 bases, J lost 8 bases, and 14 bases stayed unmatched.

CDR3 sequence reads: CASSSGTVYGYTF. The CDR3 DNA reads as TGTGCCAGCAGCTCCGGGACAGTCTATGGCTACACCTTC. The rearrangement uses TRBV11-3 and TRBJ1-2, with 7 nucleotides matching TRBD1. The V and J ends lost 4 bases and 4 bases, in that order; junction bases with no gene match: 3. The V gene's germline CDR1 is SGHNT and CDR2 YENEEA. This CDR3 spans 13 amino acids.

CDR3 sequence reads: CASGRRETPYEQYV. The CDR3 DNA follows: TGTGCCAGCGGAAGGAGGGAGACGCCCTACGAGCAGTACGTC. The V and J genes are TRBV7-8 and TRBJ2-7, with D possibly being TRBD2 (6 bases). V shed 8 bases and J shed 2 bases, with 16 bases lying between them. The CDR3 is 14 amino acids. The germline CDR1 and CDR2 sequences are SGHVS and FQNEAQ.

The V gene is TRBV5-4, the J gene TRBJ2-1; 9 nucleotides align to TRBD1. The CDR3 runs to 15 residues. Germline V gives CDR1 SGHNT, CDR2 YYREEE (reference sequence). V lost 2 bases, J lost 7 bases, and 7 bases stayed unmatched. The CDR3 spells CASSLGQGKGNEQFF. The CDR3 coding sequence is TGTGCCAGCAGCTTAGGACAGGGGAAAGGGAATGAGCAGTTCTTC.

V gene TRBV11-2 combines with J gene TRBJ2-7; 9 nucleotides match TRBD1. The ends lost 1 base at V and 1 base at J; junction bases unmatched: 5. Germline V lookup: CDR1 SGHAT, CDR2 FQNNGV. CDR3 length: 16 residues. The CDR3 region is CASSLAPDRGSYEQYF. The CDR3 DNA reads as TGTGCCAGCAGCTTAGCCCCGGACAGGGGTTCCTACGAGCAGTACTTC.

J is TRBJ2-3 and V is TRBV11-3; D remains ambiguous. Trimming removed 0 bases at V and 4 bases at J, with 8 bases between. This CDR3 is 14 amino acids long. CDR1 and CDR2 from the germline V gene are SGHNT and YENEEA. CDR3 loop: CASSLDTISDTQYF. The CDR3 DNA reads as TGTGCCAGCAGCTTAGACACTATCTCAGATACGCAGTATTTT.

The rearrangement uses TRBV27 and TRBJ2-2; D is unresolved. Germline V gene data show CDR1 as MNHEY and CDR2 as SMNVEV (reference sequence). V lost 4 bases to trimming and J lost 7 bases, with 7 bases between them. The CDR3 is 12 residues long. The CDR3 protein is CASSSSHGELFF. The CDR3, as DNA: TGTGCCAGCAGTTCGAGTCACGGGGAGCTGTTTTTT.

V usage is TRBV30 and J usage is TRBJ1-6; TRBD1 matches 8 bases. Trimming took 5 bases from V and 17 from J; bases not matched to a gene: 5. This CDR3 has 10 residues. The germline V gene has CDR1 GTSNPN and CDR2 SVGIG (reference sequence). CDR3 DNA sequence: TGTGCCTGGGGACAGGGAGGGGTCCACTTT. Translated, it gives CAWGQGGVHF.

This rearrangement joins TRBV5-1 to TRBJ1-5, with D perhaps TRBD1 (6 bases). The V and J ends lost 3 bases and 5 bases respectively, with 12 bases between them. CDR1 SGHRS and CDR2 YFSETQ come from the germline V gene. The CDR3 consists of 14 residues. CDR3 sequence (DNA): TGCGCCAGCAGCTCGACAGGACCCGATCAGCCCCAGCATTTT. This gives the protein CASSSTGPDQPQHF.

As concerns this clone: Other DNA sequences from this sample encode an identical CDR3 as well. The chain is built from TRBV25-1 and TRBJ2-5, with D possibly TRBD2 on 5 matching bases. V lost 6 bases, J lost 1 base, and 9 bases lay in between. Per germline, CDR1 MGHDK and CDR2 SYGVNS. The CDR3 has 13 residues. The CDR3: CASSPAGQETQYF. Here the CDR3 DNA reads TGTGCCAGCAGCCCCGCGGGCCAAGAGACCCAGTACTTC.

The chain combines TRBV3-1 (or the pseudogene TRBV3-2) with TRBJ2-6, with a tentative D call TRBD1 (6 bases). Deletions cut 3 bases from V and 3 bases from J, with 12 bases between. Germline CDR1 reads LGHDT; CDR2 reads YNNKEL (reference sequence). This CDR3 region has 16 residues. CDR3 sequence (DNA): TGTGCCAGCAGCCAGCCCCAGGGGTATGGGGCCAACGTCCTGACTTTC. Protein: CASSQPQGYGANVLTF.

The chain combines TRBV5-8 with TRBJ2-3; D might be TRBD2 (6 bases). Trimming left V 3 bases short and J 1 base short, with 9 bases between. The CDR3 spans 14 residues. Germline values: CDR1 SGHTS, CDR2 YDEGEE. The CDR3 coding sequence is TGTGCCAGCAGCTCGGGGGTCCGCACAGATACGCAGTATTTT. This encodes CASSSGVRTDTQYF.

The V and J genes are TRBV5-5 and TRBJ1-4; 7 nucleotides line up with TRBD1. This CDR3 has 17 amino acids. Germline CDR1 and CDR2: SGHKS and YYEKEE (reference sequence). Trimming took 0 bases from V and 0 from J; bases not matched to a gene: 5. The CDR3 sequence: CASSLAGRGATNEKLFF. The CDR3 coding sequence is TGTGCCAGCAGCTTGGCCGGCAGGGGGGCAACTAATGAAAAACTGTTTTTT.

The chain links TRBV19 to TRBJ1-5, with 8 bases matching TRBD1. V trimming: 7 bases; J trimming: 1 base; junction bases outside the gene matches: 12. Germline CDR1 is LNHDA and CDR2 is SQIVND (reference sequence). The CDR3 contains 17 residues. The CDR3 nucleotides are TGTGCCAGTACCGATATCGGACAGGGTGAGAGCAATCAGCCCCAGCATTTT. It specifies CASTDIGQGESNQPQHF.

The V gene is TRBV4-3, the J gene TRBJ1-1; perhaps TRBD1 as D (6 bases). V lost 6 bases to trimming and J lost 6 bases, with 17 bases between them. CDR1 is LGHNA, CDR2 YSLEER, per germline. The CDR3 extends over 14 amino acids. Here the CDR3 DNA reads TGCGCCAGCAGTATCTTGACAGGATCCCCTGAAGCTTTCTTT. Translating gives CASSILTGSPEAFF.

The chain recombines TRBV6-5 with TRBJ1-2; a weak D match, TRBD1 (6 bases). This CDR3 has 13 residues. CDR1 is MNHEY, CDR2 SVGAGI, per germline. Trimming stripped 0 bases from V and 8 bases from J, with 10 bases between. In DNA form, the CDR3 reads TGTGCCAGCAGTTACTCAGGGGGTTGGGGCTACACCTTC. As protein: CASSYSGGWGYTF.

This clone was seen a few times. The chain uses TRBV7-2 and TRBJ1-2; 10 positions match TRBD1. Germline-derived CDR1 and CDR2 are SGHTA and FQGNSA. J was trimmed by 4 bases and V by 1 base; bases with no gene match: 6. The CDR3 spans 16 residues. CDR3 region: CASSLGGQGTPYGYTF. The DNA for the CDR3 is TGTGCCAGCAGCTTAGGGGGACAGGGGACCCCCTATGGCTACACCTTC.

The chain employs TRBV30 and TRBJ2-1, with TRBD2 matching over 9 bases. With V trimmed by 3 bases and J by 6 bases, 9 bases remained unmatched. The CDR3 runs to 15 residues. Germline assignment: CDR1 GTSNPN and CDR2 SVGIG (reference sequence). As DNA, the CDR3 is TGTGCCTGGAGCAGCGGCGGGAGGGCCCTCAATGAGCAGTTCTTC. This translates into CAWSSGGRALNEQFF.

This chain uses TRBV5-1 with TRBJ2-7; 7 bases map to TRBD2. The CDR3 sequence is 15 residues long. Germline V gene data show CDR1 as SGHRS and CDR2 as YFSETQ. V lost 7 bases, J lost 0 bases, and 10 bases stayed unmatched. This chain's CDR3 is CASSRESTSSYEQYF. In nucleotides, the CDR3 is TGCGCCAGCTCGCGGGAGAGTACCTCCTCCTACGAGCAGTACTTC. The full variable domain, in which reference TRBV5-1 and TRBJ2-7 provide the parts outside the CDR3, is KAGVTQTPRYLIKTRGQQVTLSCSPISGHRSVSWYQQTPGQGLQFLFEYFSETQRNKGNFPGRFSGRQFSNSRSEMNVSTLELGDSALYLCASSRESTSSYEQYFGPGTRLTVT.

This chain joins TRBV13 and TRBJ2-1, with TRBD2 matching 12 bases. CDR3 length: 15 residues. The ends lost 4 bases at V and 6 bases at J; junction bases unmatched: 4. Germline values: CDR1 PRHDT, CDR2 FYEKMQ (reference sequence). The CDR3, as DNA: TGTGCCAGCAGCTCCGCTAGCGGGGGGGCCAATGAGCAGTTCTTC. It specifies CASSSASGGANEQFF.

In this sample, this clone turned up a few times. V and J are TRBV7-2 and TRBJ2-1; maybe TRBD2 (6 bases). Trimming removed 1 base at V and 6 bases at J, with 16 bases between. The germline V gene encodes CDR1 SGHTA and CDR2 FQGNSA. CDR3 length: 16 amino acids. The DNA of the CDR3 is TGTGCCAGCAGCTTAGAGAGACTAGTGATCGGCAATGAGCAGTTCTTC. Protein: CASSLERLVIGNEQFF.

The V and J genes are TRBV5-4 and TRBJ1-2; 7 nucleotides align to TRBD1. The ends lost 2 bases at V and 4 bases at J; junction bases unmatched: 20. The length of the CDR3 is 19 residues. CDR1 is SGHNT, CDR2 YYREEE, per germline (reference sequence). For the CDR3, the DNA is TGTGCCAGCAGCTTAGCATTTCCGGACAGGCGTTTCCAGAGCTATGGCTACACCTTC. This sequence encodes CASSLAFPDRRFQSYGYTF.